This T cell receptor (beta chain) was identified during a study of T cells after yellow fever vaccination. Points from the study as a whole: A minor fraction of clonotypes spanned both CD4 and CD8 compartments. By day 5 rather than day 15, the secondary response had peaked, though it was weaker. At less than 97% for CD4 and just over 85% for CD8, most primary-vaccination clones showed up again after the booster.

Making TCR cDNA involved 5'RACE template switching, which added UMIs and a universal primer site. TCRdb called the 5' RACE reads again in MiXCR, with one record for every CDR3 protein. This sample has 150,000 to 200,000 distinct CDR3 sequences, with approximately 9.9% found just once. Points on this clonotype: The antigen remains undetermined.

The germline V gene encodes CDR1 LGHNA and CDR2 YNFKEQ. With 3 bases clipped from V and 10 bases from J, the junction kept 11 bases outside the gene matches. The CDR3 contains 16 residues. The rearrangement links TRBV4-2 to TRBJ1-6, with 8 bases fitting TRBD1. Source: CD8+ T cells sorted from PBMCs, taken 45 days after the yellow fever booster vaccination. This TCR was sampled from a man aged 18 to 30 who received the YFV17D yellow fever vaccine. The CDR3 nucleotides are TGTGCCAGCAGCCATCGGACAGGGAGAACATGGTCACCCCTCCACTTT. Translated, it gives CASSHRTGRTWSPLHF.